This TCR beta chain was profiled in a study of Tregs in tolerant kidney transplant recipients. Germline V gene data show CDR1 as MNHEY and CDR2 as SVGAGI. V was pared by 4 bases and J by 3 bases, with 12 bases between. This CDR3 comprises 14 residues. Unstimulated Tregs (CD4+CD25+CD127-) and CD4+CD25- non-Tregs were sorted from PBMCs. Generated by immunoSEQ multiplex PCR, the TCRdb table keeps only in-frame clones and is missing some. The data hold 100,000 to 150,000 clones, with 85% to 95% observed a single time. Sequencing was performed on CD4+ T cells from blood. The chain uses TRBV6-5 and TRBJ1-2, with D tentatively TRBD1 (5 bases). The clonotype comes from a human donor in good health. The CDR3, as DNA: TGTGCCAGCAGTTGGGTCGGGACGGACTATGGCTACACCTTC. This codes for CASSWVGTDYGYTF.